The 26 T cell receptor beta chains listed next were all sequenced from one sample in a study of blood T cells in healthy people across ages. With a J-beta primer mix and a sample-barcoded 5' primer, a second PCR ran roughly 6 to 11 cycles. TCRdb re-analysed the 5' RACE reads in MiXCR, keeping a single row per CDR3 protein. The table has about 730,000 distinct CDR3 sequences, 35% to 45% seen once; the top ten hold around 20%. Sequencing was performed on blood. The receptors were gathered from a woman in her sixties or seventies in good health.

In DNA, the CDR3 is TGTGCCAGCAGCTTGGAGTCTTTGGGAGGGGCGGAGACCCAGTACTTC. Translation gives CASSLESLGGAETQYF. The chain carries TRBV5-5 and TRBJ2-5; TRBD2 aligns across 7 bases. The CDR3 is 16 residues long. Per germline, CDR1 SGHKS and CDR2 YYEKEE (reference sequence). V lost 0 bases and J lost 5; bases outside the gene matches: 10.

This clonotype has a count of ten or more. The genes are TRBV20-1 and TRBJ2-6; maybe TRBD1 (5 bases). This CDR3 has 13 amino acids. Trimming cost V 6 bases and J 2 bases, with 8 bases left between them. Per the germline V gene, CDR1 is DFQATT and CDR2 is SNEGSKA (reference sequence). CDR3 protein: CSAGVAGANVLTF. Here the CDR3 DNA reads TGCAGTGCAGGGGTAGCTGGGGCCAACGTCCTGACTTTC.

About this clonotype: Given a much more abundant clone one base away, this may be a read error. The rearrangement uses TRBV4-2 and TRBJ2-5; 8 bases match TRBD1. Per germline, CDR1 LGHNA and CDR2 YNFKEQ. The CDR3 consists of 14 residues. The CDR3 region is CVSSQGQGRETQYF. The CDR3 nucleotides are TGTGTCAGCAGCCAAGGACAGGGACGAGAGACCCAGTACTTC.

V gene TRBV6-1 combines with J gene TRBJ2-5; 7 nucleotides agree with TRBD1. The germline V gene has CDR1 MNHNS and CDR2 SASEGT. Germline trimming cut 5 bases from V and 2 bases from J; bases unmatched to any gene: 8. The CDR3 is 15 amino acids. CDR3 region: CASSKWTGVQETQYF. The CDR3 DNA is TGTGCCAGCAGTAAGTGGACAGGCGTACAAGAGACCCAGTACTTC.

The DNA of the CDR3 is TGTGCCAGCATTTGGAGACGGACAGAAGAGACCCAGTACTTC. Residues: CASIWRRTEETQYF. This sequence joins TRBV6-1 and TRBJ2-5; the D gene is possibly TRBD1 (6 bases). Germline V gene lookup returns CDR1 MNHNS and CDR2 SASEGT. This CDR3 is 14 amino acids long. Trimming stripped 7 bases from V and 3 bases from J, with 15 bases between.

V usage is TRBV20-1 and J usage is TRBJ2-7, with 12 nucleotides matching TRBD2. V lost 5 bases to trimming and J lost 4 bases; unmatched junction nucleotides: 9. The germline gives CDR1 DFQATT, CDR2 SNEGSKA (reference sequence). CDR3 length: 15 residues. CDR3 residues: CSAWKSSGGEYEQYF. CDR3 nucleotides: TGCAGTGCTTGGAAATCTAGCGGGGGGGAATACGAGCAGTACTTC.

This chain joins TRBV20-1 and TRBJ1-6, with D hard to call. In germline, CDR1 is DFQATT, CDR2 SNEGSKA (reference sequence). There are 17 residues in the CDR3. Trimming removed 2 bases at V and 2 bases at J, with 16 bases between. The CDR3 DNA reads as TGCAGTGCTAGATTTAGGATCAAGAGCACCTATAATTCACCCCTCCACTTT. Translating it yields CSARFRIKSTYNSPLHF.

Turning to this clonotype: A clone one base away is much larger, so this may be a read error. The gene calls are TRBV29-1 and TRBJ2-3; D is perhaps TRBD1 (6 bases). This CDR3 contains 16 residues. Trimming left V 0 bases short and J 0 bases short, with 13 bases between. The V gene's germline CDR1 is SQVTM and CDR2 ANQGSEA. In nucleotides, the CDR3 is TGCAGCGTTGAAGACCGACAGGCCTCGAGCACAGATACGCAGTATTTT. Protein sequence: CSVEDRQASSTDTQYF.

The DNA for the CDR3 is TGTGCCACCGGACCCGGCACTGAAGCTTTCTTT. This codes for CATGPGTEAFF. The V call is TRBV10-3, the J call TRBJ1-1; D uncertain. Germline CDR1 reads ENHRY; CDR2 reads SYGVKD. This CDR3 contains 11 residues. Trimming removed 10 bases from V and 4 bases from J, with 10 bases in between.

In its sample, this clonotype was seen a few times. J is TRBJ2-7 and V is TRBV29-1, with a weak D call TRBD1 (5 bases). The J call may not be correct, given that the DNA end is closer to TRBJ2-5. Germline CDR1 reads SQVTM; CDR2 reads ANQGSEA. The CDR3 contains 11 residues. The CDR3, as DNA: TGCAGCGTGGACACGGCGGAGACCCAGTACTTC. This translates into CSVDTAETQYF.

As regards this clonotype: The junction and the germline gene differ at one end; a read error may be behind it. This chain joins TRBV29-1 and TRBJ1-1; TRBD1 might be the D (5 bases). The CDR3 has 13 amino acids. The V gene's germline CDR1 is SQVTM and CDR2 ANQGSEA. This CDR3 is CSVKEQVNTEAFF. In DNA, the CDR3 is TGCAGCGTTAAAGAACAGGTGAACACTGAAGCTTTCTTT.

At least ten counts were recorded for this clonotype. A read error may explain this, as a much larger clone is one base away. V gene TRBV20-1 combines with J gene TRBJ2-1; 8 nucleotides match TRBD2. The CDR3 contains 15 residues. Looked up from germline, CDR1 is DFQATT and CDR2 is SNEGSKA (reference sequence). V lost 0 bases to trimming and J lost 8 bases; unmatched junction nucleotides: 9. CDR3 residues: CSARDWGAGVHEQFF. Here the CDR3 DNA reads TGCAGTGCTAGAGATTGGGGAGCGGGAGTCCATGAGCAGTTCTTC.

This clonotype was seen once. This may stem from a read error, because a much larger clone lies one nucleotide away. V is TRBV20-1 and J is TRBJ2-3; TRBD2 matches 7 bases. The trim removed 6 bases at V and 2 bases at J, leaving 14 bases unmatched. This CDR3 comprises 16 residues. Germline CDR1 DFQATT, CDR2 SNEGSKA (reference sequence). CDR3 loop: CSAPVRAGPPTDTQYF. The CDR3 nucleotides are TGCAGTGCGCCCGTTCGAGCGGGGCCGCCCACAGATACGCAGTATTTT.

This chain uses TRBV27 with TRBJ1-1, with D possibly matching TRBD1 (6 bases). The V end was cut by 6 bases, the J end by 7 bases, with 15 bases between. Germline V CDR1 and CDR2: MNHEY, SMNVEV (reference sequence). CDR3 length equals 13 residues. CDR3 DNA: TGTGCCAGCAGGGATACAGGGTTCGGTGAAGCTTTCTTT. Translating it yields CASRDTGFGEAFF.

In its sample, this clonotype was seen a few times. This chain joins TRBV3-1 and TRBJ2-7, with 12 bases lining up with TRBD2. CDR3 length: 15 residues. Germline V gives CDR1 LGHDT, CDR2 YNNKEL (reference sequence). V trimming: 2 bases; J trimming: 5 bases; junction bases outside the gene matches: 4. The CDR3 spells CASSQPSGGVHEQYF. The CDR3 nucleotides read TGTGCCAGCAGCCAACCTAGCGGGGGGGTCCACGAGCAGTACTTC.

Remarks on this clonotype: The junction does not match germline at one end; this may be a read error. The chain employs TRBV11-3 and TRBJ2-4; TRBD1 matches at 8 bases. The length of the CDR3 is 14 residues. Germline lookup yields CDR1 SGHNT and CDR2 YENEEA. The CDR3: CASSSGTGKNIEYF. CDR3 nucleotide sequence: TGTGCCAGCAGCTCCGGGACAGGAAAAAACATTGAGTACTTC.

This clonotype was observed a handful of times. The gene calls are TRBV2 and TRBJ1-1; D unclear. Trimming took off 5 bases at V and 1 base at J, with 8 bases between the two ends. Germline assignment: CDR1 SNHLY and CDR2 FYNNEI. This CDR3 has 13 amino acids. Here the CDR3 reads CASSSSENTEAFF. CDR3 DNA: TGTGCCAGCAGTTCGAGCGAGAACACTGAAGCTTTCTTT.

This chain links TRBV10-3 with TRBJ2-1, with D uncertain. The CDR3 runs 15 residues. The V and J ends lost 4 bases and 6 bases respectively, with 16 bases between them. From germline, CDR1 is ENHRY and CDR2 SYGVKD. The DNA of the CDR3 is TGTGCCATCAGTGGGGCGGACCAGCTTTCCAATGAGCAGTTCTTC. This sequence encodes CAISGADQLSNEQFF.

This clonotype was counted many times. This chain joins TRBV7-2 and TRBJ2-3, with TRBD2 matching over 8 bases. The ends lost 5 bases at V and 6 bases at J; junction bases unmatched: 7. The CDR3 contains 14 residues. Germline CDR1 and CDR2: SGHTA and FQGNSA. CDR3 coding DNA: TGTGCCAGCAGCCTAAGCGGGAGCAGCGATACGCAGTATTTT. Residues: CASSLSGSSDTQYF. The full variable domain, in which reference TRBV7-2 and TRBJ2-3 provide the parts outside the CDR3, is GAGVSQSPSNKVTEKGKDVELRCDPISGHTALYWYRQSLGQGLEFLIYFQGNSAPDKSGLPSDRFSAERTGGSVSTLTIQRTQQEDSAVYLCASSLSGSSDTQYFGPGTRLTVL.

As concerns this clonotype: Being one base from a much bigger clone, this may be a read error. The rearrangement uses TRBV6-2 or TRBV6-3 and TRBJ2-7, with TRBD2 as a possible D gene (6 bases). The CDR3 has 14 residues. The germline gives CDR1 MNHEY, CDR2 SVGEGT. V shed 6 bases and J shed 1 base, with 13 bases lying between them. In DNA, the CDR3 is TGTGCCAGCAGACCACGGGGAGGATCCTACGAGCAGTACTTC. Residues: CASRPRGGSYEQYF.

Comment on this clonotype: A much larger clonotype is one base distant, so this may be a read error. The genes are TRBV6-2 or TRBV6-3 and TRBJ2-4, with a weak D call TRBD2 (5 bases). Germline-derived CDR1 and CDR2 are MNHEY and SVGEGT. The CDR3 runs to 13 residues. The V and J ends lost 8 bases and 3 bases respectively, with 11 bases between them. The CDR3 region has the DNA TGTGCCAGCCTCGACGGGGTCAAAAACATTCAGTACTTC. This gives the protein CASLDGVKNIQYF.

The chain uses TRBV20-1 and TRBJ2-1, with 8 nucleotides matching TRBD2. The DNA end is more similar to TRBJ2-7, so the J call may be wrong. This CDR3 has 15 residues. Germline V lookup: CDR1 DFQATT, CDR2 SNEGSKA (reference sequence). The CDR3 DNA sequence: TGCAGTGCTAGAGATTTACTAGCGGAGCCCAATGAGCAGTACTTC. Its translation is CSARDLLAEPNEQYF.

This clonotype has a count of ten or more. This chain uses TRBV10-3 with TRBJ2-3; D might be TRBD2 (5 bases). Trimming pared 3 bases from V and 4 bases from J, leaving 11 bases between. This CDR3 comprises 14 residues. In germline, CDR1 is ENHRY, CDR2 SYGVKD. CDR3 coding DNA: TGTGCCATCAGTGACAGAGGGTTAGCAGATACGCAGTATTTT. It is translated as CAISDRGLADTQYF.

The CDR3 sequence is CASSSGTVGGYTF. The CDR3 nucleotides are TGTGCCAGCAGCTCCGGGACGGTTGGGGGCTACACCTTC. The chain links TRBV7-9 to TRBJ1-2, with TRBD1 as a possible D gene (5 bases). CDR3 length: 13 residues. Germline V lookup: CDR1 SEHNR, CDR2 FQNEAQ (reference sequence). Trimming shortened V by 4 bases and J by 8 bases, and 14 bases separated the two germline ends.

This chain links TRBV3-1 with TRBJ2-7; 7 nucleotides agree with TRBD1. This CDR3 contains 14 residues. With 2 bases clipped from V and 2 bases from J, the junction kept 3 bases outside the gene matches. The V gene's germline CDR1 is LGHDT and CDR2 YNNKEL (reference sequence). The CDR3 reads CASSQRGGPYEQYF. The CDR3 nucleotides are TGTGCCAGCAGCCAACGAGGGGGCCCCTACGAGCAGTACTTC.

Details on this clonotype: Its ends do not fully match the called genes, so a read error is possible. The chain recombines TRBV27 with TRBJ1-2; no clear D. The CDR3 extends over 14 amino acids. The germline V gene has CDR1 MNHEY and CDR2 SMNVEV (reference sequence). CDR3 residues: CASSVSGETDGYTF. The CDR3 DNA reads TGTGCCAGCAGTGTATCTGGGGAAACGGATGGCTACACCTTC.